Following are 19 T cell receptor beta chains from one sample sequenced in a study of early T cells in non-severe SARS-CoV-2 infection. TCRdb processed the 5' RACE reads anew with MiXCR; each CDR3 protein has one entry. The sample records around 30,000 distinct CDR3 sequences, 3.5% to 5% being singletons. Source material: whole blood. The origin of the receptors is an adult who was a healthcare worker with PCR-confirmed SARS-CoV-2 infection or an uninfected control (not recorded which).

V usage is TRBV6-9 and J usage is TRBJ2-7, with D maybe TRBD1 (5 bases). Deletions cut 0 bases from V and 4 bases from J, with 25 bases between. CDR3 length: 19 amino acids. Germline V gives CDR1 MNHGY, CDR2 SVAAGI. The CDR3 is CASSYSSLLRQLPLYEQYF. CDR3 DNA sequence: TGTGCCAGCAGTTATTCCTCGCTCCTGCGACAGTTGCCTTTGTACGAGCAGTACTTC.

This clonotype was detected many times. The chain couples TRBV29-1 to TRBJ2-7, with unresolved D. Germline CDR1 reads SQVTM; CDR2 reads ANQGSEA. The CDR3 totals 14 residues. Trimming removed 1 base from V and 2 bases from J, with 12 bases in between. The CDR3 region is CSVEAKYPPYEQYF. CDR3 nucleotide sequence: TGCAGCGTTGAAGCCAAGTACCCGCCCTACGAGCAGTACTTC.

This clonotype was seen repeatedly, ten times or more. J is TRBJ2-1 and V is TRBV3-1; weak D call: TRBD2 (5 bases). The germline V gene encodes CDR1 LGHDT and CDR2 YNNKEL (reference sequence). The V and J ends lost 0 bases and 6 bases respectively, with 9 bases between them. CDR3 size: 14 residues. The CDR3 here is CASSQDYSGNEQFF. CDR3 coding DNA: TGTGCCAGCAGCCAAGATTACAGCGGCAATGAGCAGTTCTTC.

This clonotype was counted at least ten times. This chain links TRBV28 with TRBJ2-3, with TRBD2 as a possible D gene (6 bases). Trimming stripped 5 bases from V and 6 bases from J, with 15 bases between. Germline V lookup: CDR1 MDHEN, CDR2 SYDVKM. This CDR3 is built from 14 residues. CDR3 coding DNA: TGTGCCAGCAGTCCTCTAGCGTCAAGTGATACGCAGTATTTT. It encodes CASSPLASSDTQYF.

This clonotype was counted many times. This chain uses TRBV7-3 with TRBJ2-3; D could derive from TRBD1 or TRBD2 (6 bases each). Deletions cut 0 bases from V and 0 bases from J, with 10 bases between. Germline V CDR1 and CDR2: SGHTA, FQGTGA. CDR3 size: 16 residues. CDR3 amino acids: CASSLTGGLSTDTQYF. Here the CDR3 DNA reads TGTGCCAGCAGCTTAACAGGGGGGCTGAGCACAGATACGCAGTATTTT.

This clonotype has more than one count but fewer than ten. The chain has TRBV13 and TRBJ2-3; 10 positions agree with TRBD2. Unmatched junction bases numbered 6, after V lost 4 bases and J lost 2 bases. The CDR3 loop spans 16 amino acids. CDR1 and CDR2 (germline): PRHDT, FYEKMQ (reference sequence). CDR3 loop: CASSSWTSGFTDTQYF. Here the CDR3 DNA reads TGTGCCAGCAGCTCTTGGACTAGCGGTTTCACAGATACGCAGTATTTT.

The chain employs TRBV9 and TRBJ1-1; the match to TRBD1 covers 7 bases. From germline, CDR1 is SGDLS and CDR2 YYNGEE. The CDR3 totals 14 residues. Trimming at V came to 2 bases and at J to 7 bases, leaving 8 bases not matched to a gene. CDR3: CASSVNYRGSEAFF. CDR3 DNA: TGTGCCAGCAGCGTTAACTACAGGGGTAGTGAAGCTTTCTTT.

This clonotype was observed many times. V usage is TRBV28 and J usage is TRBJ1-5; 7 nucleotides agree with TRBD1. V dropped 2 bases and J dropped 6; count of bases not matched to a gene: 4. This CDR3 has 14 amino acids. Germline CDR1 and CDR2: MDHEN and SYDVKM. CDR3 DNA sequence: TGTGCCAGCAGTTTAGCAGGGGGTAGTCAGCCCCAGCATTTT. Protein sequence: CASSLAGGSQPQHF.

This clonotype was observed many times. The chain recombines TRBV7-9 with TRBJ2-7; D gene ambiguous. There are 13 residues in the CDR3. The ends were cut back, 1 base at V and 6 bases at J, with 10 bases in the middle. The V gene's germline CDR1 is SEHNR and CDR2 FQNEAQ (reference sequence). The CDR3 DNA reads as TGTGCCAGCAGCTTAGGAGGCGGCGTCGAGCAGTACTTC. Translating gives CASSLGGGVEQYF.

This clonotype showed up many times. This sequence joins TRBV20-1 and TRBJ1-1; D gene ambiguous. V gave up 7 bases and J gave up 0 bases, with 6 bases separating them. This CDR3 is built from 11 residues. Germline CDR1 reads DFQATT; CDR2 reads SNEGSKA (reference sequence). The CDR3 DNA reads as TGCAGTGGCGGAGTGAACACTGAAGCTTTCTTT. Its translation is CSGGVNTEAFF.

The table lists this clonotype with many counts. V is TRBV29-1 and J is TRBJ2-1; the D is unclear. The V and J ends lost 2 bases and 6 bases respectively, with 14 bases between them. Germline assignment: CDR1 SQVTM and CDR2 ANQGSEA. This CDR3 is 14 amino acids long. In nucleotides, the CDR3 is TGCAGCGTTGAATCCCCAGTTTCGCGCAATGAGCAGTTCTTC. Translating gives CSVESPVSRNEQFF.

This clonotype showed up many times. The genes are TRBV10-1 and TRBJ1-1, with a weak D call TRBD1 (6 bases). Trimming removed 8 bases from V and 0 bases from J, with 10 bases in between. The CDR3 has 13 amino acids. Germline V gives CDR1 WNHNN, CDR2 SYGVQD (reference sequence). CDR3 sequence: CASQGTVNTEAFF. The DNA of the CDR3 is TGCGCCAGCCAGGGGACTGTGAACACTGAAGCTTTCTTT.

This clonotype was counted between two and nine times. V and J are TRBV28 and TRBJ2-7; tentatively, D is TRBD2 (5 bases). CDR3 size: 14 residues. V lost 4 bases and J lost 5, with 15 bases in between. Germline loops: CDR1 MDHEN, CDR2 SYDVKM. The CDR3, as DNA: TGTGCCAGCAGTTCCCTCGTGGAGGTTAACGAGCAGTACTTC. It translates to CASSSLVEVNEQYF.

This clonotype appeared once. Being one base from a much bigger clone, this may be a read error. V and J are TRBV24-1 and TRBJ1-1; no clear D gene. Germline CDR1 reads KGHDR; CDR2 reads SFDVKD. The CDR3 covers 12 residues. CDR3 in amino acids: CTTTPRSTEAFF. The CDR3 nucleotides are TGTACCACCACTCCTAGGAGCACTGAAGCTTTCTTT.

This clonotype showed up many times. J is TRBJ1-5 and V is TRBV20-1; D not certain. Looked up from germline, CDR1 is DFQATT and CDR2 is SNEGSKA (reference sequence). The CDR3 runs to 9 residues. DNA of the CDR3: TGCAGCTTGAATCAGCCCCAGCATTTT. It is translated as CSLNQPQHF.

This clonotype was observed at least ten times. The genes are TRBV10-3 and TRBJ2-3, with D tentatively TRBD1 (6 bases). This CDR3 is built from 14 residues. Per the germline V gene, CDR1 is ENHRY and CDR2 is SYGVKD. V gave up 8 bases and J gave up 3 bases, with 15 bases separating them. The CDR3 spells CAIAGRGLTDTQYF. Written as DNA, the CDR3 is TGTGCCATCGCGGGCAGGGGCCTTACAGATACGCAGTATTTT.

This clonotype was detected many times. CDR3 sequence reads: CASSLEYRVETQYF. In nucleotides, the CDR3 is TGTGCCAGCAGCTTAGAGTACAGGGTAGAGACCCAGTACTTC. The chain is built from TRBV11-2 and TRBJ2-5, with D possibly being TRBD1 (6 bases). Germline CDR1 SGHAT, CDR2 FQNNGV. There are 14 residues in the CDR3. V was trimmed by 0 bases and J by 4 bases, leaving 9 bases between them.

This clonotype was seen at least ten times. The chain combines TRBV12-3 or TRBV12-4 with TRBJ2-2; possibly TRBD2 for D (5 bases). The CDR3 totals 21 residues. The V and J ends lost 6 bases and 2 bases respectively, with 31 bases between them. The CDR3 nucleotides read TGTGCCAGCAGGCCACCCTGGACTTTCTTCCAACAACATTTTAACACCGGGGAGCTGTTTTTT. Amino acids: CASRPPWTFFQQHFNTGELFF.

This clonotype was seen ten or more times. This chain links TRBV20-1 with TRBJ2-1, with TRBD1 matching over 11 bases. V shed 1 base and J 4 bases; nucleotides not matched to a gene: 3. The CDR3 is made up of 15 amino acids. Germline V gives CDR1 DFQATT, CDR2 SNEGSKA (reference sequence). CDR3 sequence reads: CSARVGTGGYNEQFF. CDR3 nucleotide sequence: TGCAGTGCTAGAGTCGGGACAGGGGGTTACAATGAGCAGTTCTTC.